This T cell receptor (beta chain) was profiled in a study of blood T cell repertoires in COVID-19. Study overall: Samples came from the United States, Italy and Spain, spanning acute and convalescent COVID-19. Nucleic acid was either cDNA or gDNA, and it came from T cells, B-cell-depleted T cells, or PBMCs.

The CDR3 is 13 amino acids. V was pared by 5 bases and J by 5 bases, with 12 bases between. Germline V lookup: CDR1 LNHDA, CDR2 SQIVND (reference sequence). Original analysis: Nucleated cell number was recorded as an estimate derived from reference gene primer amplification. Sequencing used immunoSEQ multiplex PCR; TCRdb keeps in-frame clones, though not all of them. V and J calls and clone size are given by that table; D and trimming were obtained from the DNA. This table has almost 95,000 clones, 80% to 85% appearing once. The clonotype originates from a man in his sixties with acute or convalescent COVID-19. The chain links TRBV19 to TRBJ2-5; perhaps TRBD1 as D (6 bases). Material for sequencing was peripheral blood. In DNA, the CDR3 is TGTGCCAGTAGTCTCGGACAGAGTGAGACCCAGTACTTC. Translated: CASSLGQSETQYF.